This TCR beta chain was identified during a study of beta chain features in type 1 diabetes. Germline CDR1 is SGHTA and CDR2 is FQGNSA. The ends were cut back, 1 base at V and 2 bases at J, with 7 bases in the middle. This CDR3 is 14 amino acids long. This clone was detected only a few times. Its antigen remains unidentified. The investigators reverse transcribed all of the isolated RNA, so they sequenced expressed TCRB transcripts. The assay was immunoSEQ multiplex PCR, and TCRdb's table has in-frame clones only and misses some. Among about 470,000 clones, about 29% were seen once, and the ten largest hold about 0.065%. The study's findings and limits: Fewer junction insertions and more nucleotide deletions appeared in type 1 diabetes patients.

Sequenced material: naive CD4+ T cells from blood. The rearrangement uses TRBV7-2 and TRBJ2-3; D unresolved. The TCR originated in a man aged 18-30 years in good health. The CDR3 sequence is CASSLGRYTDTQYF. Written as DNA, the CDR3 is TGTGCCAGCAGCTTAGGGCGGTACACAGATACGCAGTATTTT.